This T cell receptor beta chain was sequenced for a study of blood T cell repertoires in COVID-19. Looking at the study overall: The United States, Italy and Spain provided the acute and convalescent COVID-19 samples. Sources were T cells, B-cell-depleted T cells, or PBMCs; the material itself was cDNA or gDNA.

Original processing notes: Reference gene primer amplification yielded estimated nucleated cell counts. TCRdb's copy holds only in-frame clones and misses some; the assay was immunoSEQ multiplex PCR. That table furnishes V, J and clone size, whereas the DNA furnished D and trimming. This sample has about 170,000 clones, with around 82% found just once. Material: peripheral blood. The TCR sequence derives from a woman aged 70-85 years who had recovered from COVID-19.

CDR3 residues: CASSPRWGPETQYF. CDR3 coding DNA: TGTGCCAGCAGCCCCCGGTGGGGGCCTGAGACCCAGTACTTC. The rearrangement uses TRBV11-2 and TRBJ2-5, with D possibly TRBD1 on 6 matching bases. With 5 bases removed from V and 5 bases from J, the gap between germline ends came to 15 bases. Germline CDR1 is SGHAT and CDR2 is FQNNGV. This CDR3 contains 14 residues.